The following is a T cell receptor (beta chain) sequence with its context. This record comes from a study of blood T cell repertoires in COVID-19. About the research overall: Sites in the United States, Italy and Spain provided acute and convalescent COVID-19 samples. PBMCs, B-cell-depleted T cells, or T cells were the source of the cDNA or gDNA that made up the material.

Original handling: Amplification with reference gene primers provided the estimates of nucleated cell counts. The data were produced by immunoSEQ multiplex PCR, yet TCRdb's version contains in-frame clones alone and is incomplete. The D gene and trimming were derived from the DNA, and the V and J assignments and clone size from that table. This sample yields more than 200,000 clones, of which 75% to 90% are seen a single time; approximately 2% belongs to the top ten. The sequenced sample consisted of peripheral blood. This TCR was sampled from a man under 40 with active or convalescent COVID-19.

CDR3 loop: CASRPGGAYEQYF. CDR3 sequence (DNA): TGTGCCAGCAGACCGGGGGGGGCCTACGAGCAGTACTTC. The J gene is TRBJ2-7, the V gene TRBV27; TRBD2 matches at 8 bases. V was pared by 6 bases and J by 2 bases, with 3 bases of the junction left unmatched. Germline V CDR1 and CDR2: MNHEY, SMNVEV (reference sequence). This CDR3 contains 13 residues.